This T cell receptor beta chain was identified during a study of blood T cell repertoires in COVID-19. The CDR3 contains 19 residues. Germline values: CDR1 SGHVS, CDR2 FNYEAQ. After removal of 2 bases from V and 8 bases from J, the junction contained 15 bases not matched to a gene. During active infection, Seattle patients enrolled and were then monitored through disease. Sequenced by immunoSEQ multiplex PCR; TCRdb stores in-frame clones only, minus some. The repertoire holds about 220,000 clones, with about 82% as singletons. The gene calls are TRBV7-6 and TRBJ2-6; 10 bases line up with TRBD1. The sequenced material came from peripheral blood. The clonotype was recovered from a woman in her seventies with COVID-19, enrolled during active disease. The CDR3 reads CASSLSPRRGQGSTNVLTF. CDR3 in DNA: TGTGCCAGCAGCTTATCCCCCCGTAGGGGACAGGGGTCCACCAACGTCCTGACTTTC.